This is a list of T cell receptor beta chains from one sample in a study of blood T cell repertoires in COVID-19. Data came from immunoSEQ multiplex PCR; TCRdb stores just in-frame clones and leaves some out. The table shows approximately 350,000 clones, with more than 75% occurring only once. The source material was peripheral blood. Receptors originate from a young woman who had recovered from COVID-19. The CDR3 runs from the conserved cysteine through the conserved F or W. D genes are given only for firm matches. Only some rows state a clone size, as once, few, many or a class for expanded clones.

size | J | V | D | CDR3 | DNA
- | TRBJ2-4 | TRBV4-3 | TRBD2 | CASSQDLGLAGELAKNIQYF | TGCGCCAGCAGCCAAGATCTTGGTCTAGCGGGAGAGCTAGCCAAAAACATTCAGTACTTC
once | TRBJ2-4 | TRBV20-1 | TRBD2 | CSASILAGGAEKNIQYF | TGCAGTGCTAGTATCCTAGCGGGAGGGGCCGAGAAAAACATTCAGTACTTC
- | TRBJ1-2 | TRBV15 | TRBD1 | CATSRDGTDYGYTF | TGTGCCACCAGCAGAGACGGGACAGACTATGGCTACACCTTC
- | TRBJ1-1 | TRBV19 | - | CASSIFPGTEAFF | TGTGCCAGTAGTATTTTTCCAGGTACTGAAGCTTTCTTT
few | TRBJ2-1 | TRBV12-5 | - | CASGWRDEQFF | TGTGCTAGTGGCTGGAGGGATGAGCAGTTCTTC
- | TRBJ1-4 | TRBV19 | TRBD1 | CASSDRATNEKLFF | TGTGCCAGTAGTGACAGGGCAACTAATGAAAAACTGTTTTTT
- | TRBJ1-4 | TRBV21-1 | - | CASSHRGGTNEKLFF | TGTGCCAGCAGCCACAGGGGGGGAACTAATGAAAAACTGTTTTTT
- | TRBJ1-2 | TRBV6-5 | - | CASSYQGGGYGYTF | TGTGCCAGCAGTTATCAGGGAGGAGGCTATGGCTACACCTTC
- | TRBJ2-3 | TRBV7-2 | TRBD2 | CASSSLGGYQPTDTQYF | TGTGCCAGCAGCTCCCTCGGGGGGTACCAGCCCACAGATACGCAGTATTTT
once | TRBJ2-1 | TRBV19 | TRBD2 | CASSTLAGAYNEQFF | TGTGCCAGTAGTACCCTAGCGGGAGCCTACAATGAGCAGTTCTTC
once | TRBJ1-2 | TRBV10-2 | - | CASSSPTAGDLYGYTF | TGCGCCAGCTCTTCCCCCACGGCAGGGGATTTATATGGCTACACCTTC
- | TRBJ1-4 | TRBV6-5 | - | CASCDRFNEKLFF | TGTGCCAGCTGCGACAGGTTTAATGAAAAACTGTTTTTT
- | TRBJ1-1 | TRBV27 | - | CASSRGVRTEAFF | TGTGCCAGCAGCAGGGGAGTGAGGACTGAAGCTTTCTTT
- | TRBJ1-3 | TRBV11-2 | - | CASSSTATATSSGNTIYF | TGTGCCAGCAGCTCCACAGCCACAGCAACATCCTCTGGAAACACCATATATTTT
- | TRBJ2-2 | TRBV18 | TRBD1 | CASSPIRGQYTGELFF | TGTGCCAGCTCACCGATTAGGGGGCAATACACCGGGGAGCTGTTTTTT
- | TRBJ1-3 | TRBV3-1/TRBV3-2 | - | CASSQGGGSGNTIYF | TGTGCCAGCAGCCAAGGAGGAGGCTCTGGAAACACCATATATTTT
- | TRBJ2-1 | TRBV7-2 | - | CASSQASTSLNEQFF | TGTGCCAGCAGTCAGGCGTCTACTAGTTTGAATGAGCAGTTCTTC
- | TRBJ1-3 | TRBV30 | - | CAWSGDRSSGNTIYF | TGTGCCTGGAGTGGTGACAGGAGCTCTGGAAACACCATATATTTT
- | TRBJ1-3 | TRBV7-2 | TRBD1 | CASSSQTGAGNTIYF | TGTGCCAGCAGCTCACAGACAGGGGCTGGAAACACCATATATTTT
- | TRBJ1-1 | TRBV5-1 | TRBD1 | CASSTGTGGGYTEAFF | TGCGCCAGCAGCACCGGGACAGGGGGCGGGTACACTGAAGCTTTCTTT
- | TRBJ1-4 | TRBV7-2 | TRBD1 | CASSLALGQGHEKLFF | TGTGCCAGCAGCTTAGCGCTCGGACAGGGGCATGAAAAACTGTTTTTT
- | TRBJ2-1 | TRBV4-2 | - | CASSQAPGLTDNEQFF | TGTGCCAGCAGCCAAGCTCCGGGACTTACGGACAATGAGCAGTTCTTC
- | TRBJ2-1 | TRBV20-1 | TRBD2 | CSASSGSLPYNEQFF | TGCAGTGCTAGTAGCGGGAGCCTTCCCTACAATGAGCAGTTCTTC
- | TRBJ1-6 | TRBV6-5 | - | CASSGTTSYNSPLHF | TGTGCCAGCAGCGGCACTACCTCCTATAATTCACCCCTCCACTTT
- | TRBJ1-4 | TRBV27 | TRBD1 | CASSFLGQGLNEKLFF | TGTGCCAGCAGTTTCCTCGGACAGGGGCTTAATGAAAAACTGTTTTTT
- | TRBJ1-2 | TRBV10-3 | TRBD1 | CAIRLDRGYGYTF | TGTGCCATCAGATTGGACAGGGGGTATGGCTACACCTTC
- | TRBJ2-3 | TRBV9 | - | CASSFDFYTDTQYF | TGTGCCAGCAGCTTCGACTTTTACACAGATACGCAGTATTTT
once | TRBJ2-3 | TRBV7-9 | - | CASSAPGLRFMDTQYF | TGTGCCAGCAGCGCACCGGGTCTTCGGTTTATGGATACGCAGTATTTT
- | TRBJ1-2 | TRBV27 | TRBD1 | CASSLQGAGARLRGYTF | TGTGCCAGCAGTTTACAGGGGGCGGGCGCCCGTCTCAGGGGCTACACCTTC
- | TRBJ2-5 | TRBV12-5 | TRBD2 | CASGPLAGGTQETQYF | TGTGCTAGTGGCCCACTAGCGGGAGGAACACAAGAGACCCAGTACTTC
- | TRBJ1-1 | TRBV2 | - | CASSLVEAFF | TGTGCCAGCAGTCTCGTGGAAGCTTTCTTT
- | TRBJ2-2 | TRBV7-8 | - | CASSLYGSGTGELFF | TGTGCCAGCAGCTTATATGGGAGTGGCACCGGGGAGCTGTTTTTT
- | TRBJ1-2 | TRBV19 | TRBD1 | CASRVFRGVYGYTF | TGTGCCAGTAGAGTCTTCAGGGGGGTCTATGGCTACACCTTC
- | TRBJ2-1 | TRBV5-1 | TRBD1 | CASKGTGGLVNEQFF | TGCGCCAGCAAAGGGACAGGGGGCTTGGTTAATGAGCAGTTCTTC
- | TRBJ1-4 | TRBV27 | - | CASTSRSGATNEKLFF | TGTGCCAGCACGAGTCGGTCAGGCGCAACTAATGAAAAACTGTTTTTT
- | TRBJ1-2 | TRBV24-1 | TRBD1 | CATSVRDSYGYTF | TGTGCCACCAGTGTCCGGGACAGTTATGGCTACACCTTC
once | TRBJ1-4 | TRBV9 | TRBD1 | CASSADRALRELFF | TGTGCCAGCAGCGCAGACAGGGCCCTGAGAGAACTGTTTTTT
- | TRBJ2-2 | TRBV12-3/TRBV12-4 | - | CASSFRTGELFF | TGTGCCAGCAGTTTTCGCACCGGGGAGCTGTTTTTT
- | TRBJ2-1 | TRBV6-2/TRBV6-3 | TRBD1 | CASSLQGGPYNEQFF | TGTGCCAGCAGTCTACAGGGGGGCCCCTACAATGAGCAGTTCTTC
- | TRBJ2-3 | TRBV2 | TRBD2 | CASSEAAGGADTQYF | TGTGCCAGCAGTGAAGCGGCGGGAGGGGCAGATACGCAGTATTTT
- | TRBJ2-3 | TRBV6-5 | - | CASSTDSTDTQYF | TGTGCCAGTTCGACAGACAGCACAGATACGCAGTATTTT
- | TRBJ2-5 | TRBV11-3 | TRBD2 | CASSSHTSDQETQYF | TGTGCCAGCAGCTCCCACACTAGCGACCAAGAGACCCAGTACTTC
- | TRBJ2-1 | TRBV7-9 | TRBD2 | CASSRGVAGMGYNEQFF | TGTGCCAGCAGCCGTGGAGTAGCGGGAATGGGATACAATGAGCAGTTCTTC
- | TRBJ1-4 | TRBV11-2 | - | CASSLETSPSLGEKLFF | TGTGCCAGCAGCTTAGAAACTAGTCCTAGTCTGGGTGAAAAACTGTTTTTT
- | TRBJ2-5 | TRBV5-6 | TRBD2 | CASSFVAGGRETQYF | TGTGCCAGCAGCTTCGTAGCGGGAGGGCGAGAGACCCAGTACTTC
- | TRBJ2-3 | TRBV29-1 | - | CSVDGTSTDTQYF | TGCAGCGTTGATGGTACTAGCACAGATACGCAGTATTTT
- | TRBJ1-3 | TRBV7-9 | - | CASSLGPDSLFGNTIYF | TGTGCCAGCAGCTTGGGTCCGGACAGTTTATTTGGAAACACCATATATTTT
- | TRBJ2-1 | TRBV11-2 | TRBD2 | CASSPGLAGDWHEQFF | TGTGCCAGCAGCCCGGGACTAGCGGGAGATTGGCATGAGCAGTTCTTC
- | TRBJ1-5 | TRBV6-1 | - | CASSEIGRDLAHF | TGTGCCAGCAGTGAAATAGGAAGAGACCTAGCGCATTTT